The 26 T cell receptor beta chains below all came from one sample that was sequenced in a study of identical twins. TCRdb called the 5' RACE reads again in MiXCR, with one record for every CDR3 protein. The sample comprises roughly 570,000 distinct CDR3 sequences, approximately 10% of which are singletons, and roughly 3% rests with the top ten. The same sample was also studied in work on yellow fever vaccine responses in identical twins.

Sample: PBMCs. These receptor sequences come from a woman between 18 and 29 years old in good health.

This clonotype was seen ten or more times. The CDR3 DNA reads TGCGCCAGCAACGAAAGGGGCGATCAGCCCCAGCATTTT. This encodes CASNERGDQPQHF. The chain combines TRBV5-1 with TRBJ1-5; TRBD1 is a possible D gene (5 bases). Germline CDR1 reads SGHRS; CDR2 reads YFSETQ. This CDR3 has 13 residues. Trimming left V 6 bases short and J 5 bases short, with 12 bases between.

This clonotype was found many times. This chain connects TRBV6-2 or TRBV6-3 to TRBJ2-3, with D hard to call. There are 13 residues in the CDR3. V lost 6 bases and J 0 bases, leaving 7 bases between the germline ends. Germline-derived CDR1 and CDR2 are MNHEY and SVGEGT. CDR3 amino acids: CASSADSTDTQYF. CDR3 sequence (DNA): TGTGCCAGCAGCGCCGACAGCACAGATACGCAGTATTTT.

This clonotype was seen ten or more times. V gene TRBV5-1 combines with J gene TRBJ2-5; D is unresolved. The CDR3 consists of 12 residues. V was cut by 0 bases and J by 5 bases, with 5 bases left in between. Germline V CDR1 and CDR2: SGHRS, YFSETQ. CDR3 bases: TGCGCCAGCAGCTTGGTCGAGGAGACCCAGTACTTC. This gives the protein CASSLVEETQYF.

The chain couples TRBV29-1 to TRBJ2-2; D is unclear. From germline, CDR1 is SQVTM and CDR2 ANQGSEA. The CDR3 length is 12 residues. Trimming shortened V by 4 bases and J by 3 bases, and 6 bases separated the two germline ends. The CDR3 region is CSVVQHTGELFF. CDR3 in DNA: TGCAGCGTTGTGCAGCACACCGGGGAGCTGTTTTTT.

A few counts support this clonotype. J is TRBJ2-3 and V is TRBV24-1, with 8 bases identical to TRBD1. The CDR3 loop spans 17 amino acids. Trimming at V came to 2 bases and at J to 6 bases, leaving 12 bases not matched to a gene. Germline values: CDR1 KGHDR, CDR2 SFDVKD. The CDR3 loop is CATSDSHGQGSKDTQYF. The CDR3 DNA follows: TGTGCCACCAGTGATTCCCACGGACAGGGTAGTAAGGATACGCAGTATTTT.

There are many counts of this clonotype. V usage is TRBV7-9 and J usage is TRBJ1-6, with D possibly TRBD1 on 6 matching bases. The CDR3 extends over 16 amino acids. Germline V gene lookup returns CDR1 SEHNR and CDR2 FQNEAQ (reference sequence). With 1 base removed from V and 0 bases from J, the gap between germline ends came to 7 bases. CDR3 sequence reads: CASSLEGDSYNSPLHF. DNA of the CDR3: TGTGCCAGCAGCTTAGAGGGGGACTCCTATAATTCACCCCTCCACTTT.

This clonotype was recorded a few times. This chain uses TRBV29-1 with TRBJ2-7; D remains ambiguous. The CDR3 is made up of 13 amino acids. V was cut by 6 bases and J by 3 bases, with 15 bases left in between. Germline lookup yields CDR1 SQVTM and CDR2 ANQGSEA. CDR3 coding DNA: TGCAGCGTACTTCATAGGGTGGACTACGAGCAGTACTTC. Translating it yields CSVLHRVDYEQYF.

This clonotype was found many times. V gene TRBV12-3 or TRBV12-4 combines with J gene TRBJ2-7; D gene unclear. The CDR3 totals 13 residues. Trimming left V 1 base short and J 7 bases short, with 11 bases between. The CDR3 is CASSLGAAVEQYF. CDR3 sequence (DNA): TGTGCCAGCAGTTTAGGGGCAGCAGTAGAGCAGTACTTC.

This clonotype showed up many times. The chain recombines TRBV3-1 with TRBJ2-1; no clear D gene. Germline V gene sequence: CDR1 LGHDT, CDR2 YNNKEL (reference sequence). Trimming left V 1 base short and J 4 bases short, with 8 bases between. The CDR3 runs 14 residues. CDR3 nucleotides: TGTGCCAGCAGCCAAGGGACGACGTACAATGAGCAGTTCTTC. This translates into CASSQGTTYNEQFF.

V gene TRBV6-1 combines with J gene TRBJ2-7; 14 nucleotides align to TRBD2. V shed 6 bases and J 7 bases; nucleotides not matched to a gene: 8. The CDR3 runs to 15 residues. The germline V gene encodes CDR1 MNHNS and CDR2 SASEGT. CDR3 loop: CASSGGTSGSDEQYF. In DNA, the CDR3 is TGTGCCAGCAGCGGGGGGACTAGCGGGAGCGATGAGCAGTACTTC.

This clonotype was picked up a small number of times. The rearrangement joins TRBV7-9 to TRBJ2-7; D gene ambiguous. The CDR3 has 13 residues. Trimming took off 1 base at V and 7 bases at J, with 11 bases between the two ends. Germline lookup yields CDR1 SEHNR and CDR2 FQNEAQ (reference sequence). The CDR3 loop is CASSLEGNGEQYF. Here the CDR3 DNA reads TGTGCCAGCAGCTTAGAGGGCAACGGGGAGCAGTACTTC.

This clonotype occurred many times. This chain connects TRBV7-8 to TRBJ2-2; 10 bases fit TRBD2. The CDR3 is 17 residues long. Germline V gene data show CDR1 as SGHVS and CDR2 as FQNEAQ. Trimming at V came to 5 bases and at J to 4 bases, leaving 10 bases not matched to a gene. Written as DNA, the CDR3 is TGTGCCAGCAGCCCGGGGCTAGCGGGAGTCGGCACCGGGGAGCTGTTTTTT. It yields the protein CASSPGLAGVGTGELFF.

This clonotype was detected a few times. The gene calls are TRBV3-1 and TRBJ1-2, with a possible D match to TRBD1 (6 bases). CDR3 length: 14 amino acids. Trimming left V 0 bases short and J 4 bases short, with 9 bases between. The germline V gene encodes CDR1 LGHDT and CDR2 YNNKEL (reference sequence). The DNA for the CDR3 is TGTGCCAGCAGCCAAGAATACAGGGTCTATGGCTACACCTTC. This codes for CASSQEYRVYGYTF. Looking up the rest from reference TRBV3-1 and TRBJ1-2 gives the full variable domain: DTAVSQTPKYLVTQMGNDKSIKCEQNLGHDTMYWYKQDSKKFLKIMFSYNNKELIINETVPNRFSPKSPDKAHLNLHINSLELGDSAVYFCASSQEYRVYGYTFGSGTRLTVV.

This clonotype was observed a handful of times. The chain uses TRBV10-3 and TRBJ2-3; 7 bases are a match to TRBD1. CDR1 is ENHRY, CDR2 SYGVKD, per germline. CDR3 length: 13 amino acids. V lost 10 bases, J lost 4 bases, and 8 bases stayed unmatched. CDR3 amino acids: CASLTGEPDTQYF. In DNA, the CDR3 is TGTGCCAGTCTTACAGGGGAACCAGATACGCAGTATTTT.

The table lists this clonotype with many counts. The chain has TRBV5-1 and TRBJ1-1; D is perhaps TRBD1 (5 bases). V gave up 4 bases and J gave up 5 bases, with 18 bases separating them. CDR1 SGHRS and CDR2 YFSETQ come from the germline V gene. The CDR3 runs to 15 residues. The CDR3 protein is CASSLGRGARTEAFF. In DNA, the CDR3 is TGCGCCAGCAGCCTGGGGAGGGGCGCGCGGACTGAAGCTTTCTTT.

This clonotype has just a few counts. This chain uses TRBV20-1 with TRBJ2-5; D uncertain. With 6 bases removed from V and 5 bases from J, the gap between germline ends came to 10 bases. The CDR3 runs 11 residues. Germline loops: CDR1 DFQATT, CDR2 SNEGSKA (reference sequence). CDR3 in DNA: TGCAGTGCCAGAAGGATGGAGACCCAGTACTTC. It translates to CSARRMETQYF.

This clonotype was detected ten times or more. This chain connects TRBV7-2 to TRBJ2-3; D possibly corresponds to TRBD2 (6 bases). This CDR3 is built from 17 residues. Germline values: CDR1 SGHTA, CDR2 FQGNSA. V lost 4 bases to trimming and J lost 0 bases, with 17 bases between them. The CDR3 DNA reads as TGTGCCAGCAGCTCCCCGTTCGGGAGTACTAGCACAGATACGCAGTATTTT. Translation gives CASSSPFGSTSTDTQYF.

This chain joins TRBV6-2 or TRBV6-3 and TRBJ2-3; 12 positions match TRBD2. This CDR3 has 16 amino acids. Germline CDR1 reads MNHEY; CDR2 reads SVGEGT. V dropped 8 bases and J dropped 4; count of bases not matched to a gene: 10. CDR3 region: CASVPRTSGEPDTQYF. In DNA, the CDR3 is TGTGCCAGCGTCCCCCGGACTAGCGGGGAACCAGATACGCAGTATTTT.

This clonotype has more than one count but fewer than ten. CDR3 in amino acids: CASAGGPLSYNEQFF. CDR3 bases: TGTGCCAGCGCCGGGGGGCCCCTATCCTACAATGAGCAGTTCTTC. This rearrangement joins TRBV11-2 to TRBJ2-1; weak D call: TRBD2 (7 bases). Germline CDR1 reads SGHAT; CDR2 reads FQNNGV. The CDR3 consists of 15 residues. Trimming removed 8 bases at V and 1 base at J, with 15 bases between.

The rearrangement joins TRBV4-2 to TRBJ2-3, with TRBD2 as a possible D gene (6 bases). Per germline, CDR1 LGHNA and CDR2 YNFKEQ. The CDR3 is 15 residues long. Trimming took off 0 bases at V and 2 bases at J, with 9 bases between the two ends. CDR3 in amino acids: CASSQEGTSTDTQYF. DNA for the CDR3: TGTGCCAGCAGCCAAGAAGGGACTTCCACAGATACGCAGTATTTT.

Many counts were recorded for this clonotype. The genes are TRBV29-1 and TRBJ1-2, with TRBD1 matching 9 bases. This CDR3 is built from 13 residues. The trim removed 6 bases at V and 8 bases at J, leaving 10 bases unmatched. Germline V gene sequence: CDR1 SQVTM, CDR2 ANQGSEA. CDR3 DNA: TGCAGCGTAGAACCGGGACAGGGTGTAGGCTACACCTTC. The encoded protein is CSVEPGQGVGYTF.

Concerning this clonotype: A much larger clone differs by one base, so this may be a read error. This rearrangement joins TRBV12-3 or TRBV12-4 to TRBJ2-5, with D perhaps matching TRBD2 (6 bases). This CDR3 has 14 amino acids. CDR3 protein: CASSKSGVRETQHF. In DNA, the CDR3 is TGTGCCAGCAGTAAATCCGGGGTCCGGGAGACCCAGCACTTC.

V usage is TRBV25-1 and J usage is TRBJ1-3, with 7 bases matching TRBD1. Germline lookup yields CDR1 MGHDK and CDR2 SYGVNS. The V and J ends lost 6 bases and 2 bases, in that order; junction bases with no gene match: 4. The CDR3 totals 14 residues. CDR3 in DNA: TGTGCCAGCAGACACACAGGGGCTGGAAACACCATATATTTT. Protein product: CASRHTGAGNTIYF.

This clonotype was detected only a few times. The chain couples TRBV2 to TRBJ2-3, with a tentative D call TRBD1 (5 bases). CDR1 is SNHLY, CDR2 FYNNEI, per germline. Trimming removed 0 bases at V and 3 bases at J, with 10 bases between. This CDR3 is built from 15 residues. CDR3 region: CASSEASDTTDTQYF. Here the CDR3 DNA reads TGTGCCAGCAGTGAAGCTTCGGACACGACAGATACGCAGTATTTT.

In regard to this clonotype: The junction shows a germline mismatch at one end, possibly a read error. The chain joins TRBV7-2 to TRBJ2-4; D not resolved. Germline V gene data show CDR1 as SGHTA and CDR2 as FQGNSA. The CDR3 has 13 amino acids. As DNA, the CDR3 is TGTGCCAGCAGCCTAGAGTTGGGAAACTTTCAGTACTTC. This encodes CASSLELGNFQYF.

This clonotype was seen more than once but under ten times. This rearrangement joins TRBV20-1 to TRBJ2-3, with a weak D call TRBD2 (5 bases). CDR1 and CDR2 (germline): DFQATT, SNEGSKA (reference sequence). The CDR3 contains 14 residues. CDR3: CSATRGTSTDTQYF. In nucleotides, the CDR3 is TGCAGCGCGACACGGGGAACTAGCACAGATACGCAGTATTTT.